The sample holds a few counts of the clone carrying this T cell receptor (beta chain). Its target is not known. Preparation of the TCRbeta library used unique molecular identifiers. TCRdb re-called the PCR reads with MiXCR, one entry per CDR3 protein. The repertoire holds hundreds of thousands of distinct CDR3 sequences, with 13% as singletons. This sample is part of a study of T-cell reconstitution after alpha-beta-depleted transplantation in children. Notes on the study in general: By one year post-transplant, T-cell counts and diversity largely arose from T cells that were newly produced. The study traced high day-60 TCRbeta diversity in some patients to surviving recipient T cells and thymic progenitors. In patients about two months after transplant, alpha-beta T cells reportedly arose from several hundred expanded graft clones.

J gave up 5 bases and V 8 bases, and 8 bases lay outside the gene matches. From germline, CDR1 is SGHTA and CDR2 FQGTGA. This CDR3 is 14 amino acids long. This sequence originates from a male patient between 10 and 17 years old who had a stem cell transplant for acute myeloid leukemia, so the T cells may come from the graft donor. This chain connects TRBV7-3 to TRBJ2-3; the match to TRBD1 covers 9 bases. The sequenced sample was PBMCs, mostly from graft donor cells, obtained 360 days after TCRalphabeta/CD19-depleted stem cell transplant. CDR3 in DNA: TGTGCCAGCGGCCGGGACAGGGCACAAGATACGCAGTATTTT. Its protein product is CASGRDRAQDTQYF.